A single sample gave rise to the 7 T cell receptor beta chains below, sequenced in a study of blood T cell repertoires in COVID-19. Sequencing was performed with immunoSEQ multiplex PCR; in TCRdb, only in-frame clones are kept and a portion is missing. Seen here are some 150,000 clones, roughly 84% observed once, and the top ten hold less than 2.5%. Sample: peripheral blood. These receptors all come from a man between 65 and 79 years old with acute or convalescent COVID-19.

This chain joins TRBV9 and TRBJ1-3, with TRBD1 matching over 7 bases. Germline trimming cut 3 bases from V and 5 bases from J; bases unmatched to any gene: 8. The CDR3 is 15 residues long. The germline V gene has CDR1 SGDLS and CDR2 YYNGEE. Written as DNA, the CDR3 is TGTGCCAGCAGCGCCCGGGACAGTCTAAGAAACACCATATATTTT. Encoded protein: CASSARDSLRNTIYF.

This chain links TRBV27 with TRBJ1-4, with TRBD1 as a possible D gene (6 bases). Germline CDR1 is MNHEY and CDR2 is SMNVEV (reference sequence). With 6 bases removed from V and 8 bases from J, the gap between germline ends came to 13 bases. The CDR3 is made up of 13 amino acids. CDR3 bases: TGTGCCAGCAGACGACAGGCTGAAGAAAAACTGTTTTTT. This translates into CASRRQAEEKLFF.

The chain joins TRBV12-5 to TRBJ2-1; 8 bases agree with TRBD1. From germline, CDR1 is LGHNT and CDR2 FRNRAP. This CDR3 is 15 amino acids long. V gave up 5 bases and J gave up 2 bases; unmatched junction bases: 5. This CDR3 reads CASGRGQEAYNEQFF. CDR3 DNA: TGTGCTAGTGGTCGGGGACAGGAGGCCTACAATGAGCAGTTCTTC.

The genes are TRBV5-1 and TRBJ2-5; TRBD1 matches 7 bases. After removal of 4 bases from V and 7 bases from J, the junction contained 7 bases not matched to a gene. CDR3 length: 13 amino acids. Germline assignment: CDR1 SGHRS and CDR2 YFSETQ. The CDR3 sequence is CASSIGTVGTQYF. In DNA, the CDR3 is TGCGCCAGCAGCATTGGGACAGTCGGGACCCAGTACTTC.

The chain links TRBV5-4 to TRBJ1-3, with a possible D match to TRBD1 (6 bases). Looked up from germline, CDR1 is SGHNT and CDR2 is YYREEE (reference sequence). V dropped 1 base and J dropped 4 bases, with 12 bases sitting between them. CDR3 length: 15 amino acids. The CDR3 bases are TGTGCCAGCAGCTTGTCCCAGGGGTCAGGAAACACCATATATTTT. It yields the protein CASSLSQGSGNTIYF.

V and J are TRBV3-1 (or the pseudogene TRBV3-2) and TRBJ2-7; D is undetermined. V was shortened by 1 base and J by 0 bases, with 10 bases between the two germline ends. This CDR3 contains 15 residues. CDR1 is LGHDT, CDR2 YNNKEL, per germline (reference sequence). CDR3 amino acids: CASSQGPRVSYEQYF. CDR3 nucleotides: TGTGCCAGCAGCCAAGGGCCACGGGTCTCCTACGAGCAGTACTTC.

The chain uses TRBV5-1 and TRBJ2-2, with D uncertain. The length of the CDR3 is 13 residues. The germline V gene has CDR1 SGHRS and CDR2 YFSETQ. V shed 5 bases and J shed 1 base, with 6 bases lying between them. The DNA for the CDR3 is TGCGCCAGCAGTGAACTGAACACCGGGGAGCTGTTTTTT. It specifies CASSELNTGELFF.